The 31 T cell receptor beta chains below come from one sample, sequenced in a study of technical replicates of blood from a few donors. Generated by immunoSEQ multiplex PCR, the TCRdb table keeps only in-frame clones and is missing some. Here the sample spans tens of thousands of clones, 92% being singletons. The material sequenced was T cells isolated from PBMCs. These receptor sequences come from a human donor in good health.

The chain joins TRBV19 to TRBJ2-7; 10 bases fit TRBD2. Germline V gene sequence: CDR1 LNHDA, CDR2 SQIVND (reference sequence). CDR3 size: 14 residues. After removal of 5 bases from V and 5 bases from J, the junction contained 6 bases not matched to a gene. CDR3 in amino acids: CASSSGLATDEQYF. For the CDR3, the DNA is TGTGCCAGTAGTTCGGGACTAGCGACGGACGAGCAGTACTTC.

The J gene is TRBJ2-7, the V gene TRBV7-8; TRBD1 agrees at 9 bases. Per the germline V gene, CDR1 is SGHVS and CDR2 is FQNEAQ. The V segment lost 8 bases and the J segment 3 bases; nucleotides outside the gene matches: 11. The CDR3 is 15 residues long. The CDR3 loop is CASPPSRDRVYEQYF. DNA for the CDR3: TGTGCCAGCCCCCCGAGTAGGGACAGGGTCTACGAGCAGTACTTC.

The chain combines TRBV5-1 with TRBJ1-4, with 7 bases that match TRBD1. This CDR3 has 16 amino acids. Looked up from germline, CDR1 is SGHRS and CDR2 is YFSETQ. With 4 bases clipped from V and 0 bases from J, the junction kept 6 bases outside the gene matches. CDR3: CASSLQGSATNEKLFF. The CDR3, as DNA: TGCGCCAGCAGCCTACAGGGGTCTGCAACTAATGAAAAACTGTTTTTT.

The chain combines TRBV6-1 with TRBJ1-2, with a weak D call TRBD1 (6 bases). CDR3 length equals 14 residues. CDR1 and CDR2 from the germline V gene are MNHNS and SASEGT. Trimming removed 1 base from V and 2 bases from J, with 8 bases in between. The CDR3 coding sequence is TGTGCCAGCAGTGAAGTCGGACAGAACTATGGCTACACCTTC. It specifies CASSEVGQNYGYTF.

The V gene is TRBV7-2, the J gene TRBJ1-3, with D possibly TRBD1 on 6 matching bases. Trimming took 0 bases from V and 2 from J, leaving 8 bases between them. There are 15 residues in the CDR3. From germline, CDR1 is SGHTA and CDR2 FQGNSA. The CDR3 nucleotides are TGTGCCAGCAGCTTAGCGGGGACAACTGGAAACACCATATATTTT. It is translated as CASSLAGTTGNTIYF. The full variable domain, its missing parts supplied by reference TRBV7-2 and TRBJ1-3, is GAGVSQSPSNKVTEKGKDVELRCDPISGHTALYWYRQSLGQGLEFLIYFQGNSAPDKSGLPSDRFSAERTGGSVSTLTIQRTQQEDSAVYLCASSLAGTTGNTIYFGEGSWLTVV.

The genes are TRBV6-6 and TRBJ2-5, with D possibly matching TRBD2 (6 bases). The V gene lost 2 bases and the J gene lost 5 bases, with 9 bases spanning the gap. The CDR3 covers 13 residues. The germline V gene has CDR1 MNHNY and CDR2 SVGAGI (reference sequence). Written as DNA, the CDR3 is TGTGCCAGCAGTTACCGGGCGGGGGAGACCCAGTACTTC. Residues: CASSYRAGETQYF.

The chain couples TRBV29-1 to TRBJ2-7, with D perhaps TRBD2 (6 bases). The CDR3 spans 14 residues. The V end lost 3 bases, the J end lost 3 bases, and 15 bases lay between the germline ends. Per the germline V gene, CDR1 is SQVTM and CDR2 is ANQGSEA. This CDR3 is CSVEMEGSDYEQYF. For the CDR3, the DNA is TGCAGCGTTGAGATGGAGGGTAGTGACTACGAGCAGTACTTC.

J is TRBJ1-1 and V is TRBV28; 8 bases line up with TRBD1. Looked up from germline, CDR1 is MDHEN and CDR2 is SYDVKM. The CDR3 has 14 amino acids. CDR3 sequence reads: CGIRAGGMNTEAFF. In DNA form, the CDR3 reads TGTGGGATTAGGGCAGGGGGCATGAACACTGAAGCTTTCTTT.

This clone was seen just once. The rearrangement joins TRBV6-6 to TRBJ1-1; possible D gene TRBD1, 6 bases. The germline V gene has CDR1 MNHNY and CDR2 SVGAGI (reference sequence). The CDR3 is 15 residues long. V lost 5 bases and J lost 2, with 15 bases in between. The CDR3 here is CASSRNGGPNTEAFF. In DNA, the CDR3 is TGTGCCAGCAGTCGCAACGGGGGGCCCAACACTGAAGCTTTCTTT.

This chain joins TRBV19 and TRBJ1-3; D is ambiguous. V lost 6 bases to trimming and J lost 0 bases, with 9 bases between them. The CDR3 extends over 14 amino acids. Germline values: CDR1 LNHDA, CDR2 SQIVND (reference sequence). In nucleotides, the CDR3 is TGTGCCAGTAGCCTTGAGAGCTCTGGAAACACCATATATTTT. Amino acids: CASSLESSGNTIYF. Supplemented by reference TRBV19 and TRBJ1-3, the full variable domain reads DGGITQSPKYLFRKEGQNVTLSCEQNLNHDAMYWYRQDPGQGLRLIYYSQIVNDFQKGDIAEGYSVSREKKESFPLTVTSAQKNPTAFYLCASSLESSGNTIYFGEGSWLTVV.

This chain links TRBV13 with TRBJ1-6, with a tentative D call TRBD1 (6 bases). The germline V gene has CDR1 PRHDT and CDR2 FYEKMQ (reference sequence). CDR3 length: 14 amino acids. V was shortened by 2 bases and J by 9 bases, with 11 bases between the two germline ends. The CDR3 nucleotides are TGTGCCAGCAGCTTAAGAAGGGGGGGTTCACCCCTCCACTTT. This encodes CASSLRRGGSPLHF.

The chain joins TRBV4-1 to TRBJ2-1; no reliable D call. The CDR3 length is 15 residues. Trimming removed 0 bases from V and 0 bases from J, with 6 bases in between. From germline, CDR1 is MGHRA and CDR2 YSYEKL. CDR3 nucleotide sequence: TGCGCCAGCAGCCAAGATCAATTCTCCTACAATGAGCAGTTCTTC. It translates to CASSQDQFSYNEQFF.

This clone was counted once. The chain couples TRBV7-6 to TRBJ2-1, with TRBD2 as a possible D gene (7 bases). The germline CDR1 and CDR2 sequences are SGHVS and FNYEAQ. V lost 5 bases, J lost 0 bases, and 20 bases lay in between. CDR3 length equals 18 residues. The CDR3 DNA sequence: TGTGCCAGCAGCGAGCGGGACACGTTTTCAAGCTCCTACAATGAGCAGTTCTTC. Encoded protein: CASSERDTFSSSYNEQFF.

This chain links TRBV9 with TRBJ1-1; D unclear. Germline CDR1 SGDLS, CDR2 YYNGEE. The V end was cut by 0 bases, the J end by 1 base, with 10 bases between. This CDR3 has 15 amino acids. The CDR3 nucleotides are TGTGCCAGCAGCGTAGCCGGGGTTTGGAACACTGAAGCTTTCTTT. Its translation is CASSVAGVWNTEAFF.

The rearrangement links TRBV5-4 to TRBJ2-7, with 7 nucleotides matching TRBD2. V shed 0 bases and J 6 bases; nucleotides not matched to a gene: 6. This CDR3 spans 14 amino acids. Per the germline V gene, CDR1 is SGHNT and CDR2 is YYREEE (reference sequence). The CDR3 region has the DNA TGTGCCAGCAGCTTGGAAGCGGGACCCCTCGAGCAGTACTTC. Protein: CASSLEAGPLEQYF.

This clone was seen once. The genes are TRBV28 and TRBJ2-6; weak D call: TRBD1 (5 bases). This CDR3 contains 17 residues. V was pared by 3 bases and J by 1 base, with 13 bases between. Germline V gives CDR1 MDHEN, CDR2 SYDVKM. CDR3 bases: TGTGCCAGCAGTTTGCCAGGGAAGCTTTCTGGGGCCAACGTCCTGACTTTC. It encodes CASSLPGKLSGANVLTF.

The CDR3 DNA sequence: TGCGCCAGCAGCTTTGGTAGCGGGGGGGATACGCAGTATTTT. Protein product: CASSFGSGGDTQYF. The gene calls are TRBV5-1 and TRBJ2-3; 10 bases are a match to TRBD2. V gave up 2 bases and J gave up 6 bases; unmatched junction bases: 3. Germline CDR1 SGHRS, CDR2 YFSETQ. This CDR3 is built from 14 residues.

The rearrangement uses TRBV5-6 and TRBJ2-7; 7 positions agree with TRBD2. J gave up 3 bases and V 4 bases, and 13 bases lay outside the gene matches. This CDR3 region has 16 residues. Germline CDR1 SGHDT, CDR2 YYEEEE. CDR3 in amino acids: CASSPRTSLGLYEQYF. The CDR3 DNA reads TGTGCCAGCAGCCCCAGGACTAGTCTGGGTCTCTACGAGCAGTACTTC.

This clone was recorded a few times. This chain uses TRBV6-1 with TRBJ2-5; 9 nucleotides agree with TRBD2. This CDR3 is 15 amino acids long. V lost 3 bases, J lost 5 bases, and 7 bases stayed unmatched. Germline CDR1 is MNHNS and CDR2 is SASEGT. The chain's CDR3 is CASSELAGEQETQYF. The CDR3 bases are TGTGCCAGCAGTGAGTTAGCGGGAGAGCAGGAGACCCAGTACTTC.

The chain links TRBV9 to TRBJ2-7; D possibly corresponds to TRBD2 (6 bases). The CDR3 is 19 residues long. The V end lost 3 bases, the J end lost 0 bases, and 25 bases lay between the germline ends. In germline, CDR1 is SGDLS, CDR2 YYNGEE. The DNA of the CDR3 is TGTGCCAGCAGCGCAAACCCTGGGAGGACAACCCTTGCCTCCTACGAGCAGTACTTC. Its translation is CASSANPGRTTLASYEQYF.

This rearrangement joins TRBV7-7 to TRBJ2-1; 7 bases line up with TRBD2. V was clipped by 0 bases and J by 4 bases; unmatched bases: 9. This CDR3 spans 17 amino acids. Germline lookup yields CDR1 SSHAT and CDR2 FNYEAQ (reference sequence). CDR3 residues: CASSLAGFEGGYNEQFF. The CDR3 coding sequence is TGTGCCAGCAGCTTAGCGGGTTTTGAGGGAGGGTACAATGAGCAGTTCTTC.

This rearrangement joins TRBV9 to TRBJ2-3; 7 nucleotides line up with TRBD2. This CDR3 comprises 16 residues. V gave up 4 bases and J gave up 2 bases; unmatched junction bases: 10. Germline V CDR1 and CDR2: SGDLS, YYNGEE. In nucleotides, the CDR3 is TGTGCCAGCAGCCTCAGGACTAGGATAAACACAGATACGCAGTATTTT. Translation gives CASSLRTRINTDTQYF. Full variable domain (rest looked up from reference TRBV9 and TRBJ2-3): DSGVTQTPKHLITATGQRVTLRCSPRSGDLSVYWYQQSLDQGLQFLIQYYNGEERAKGNILERFSAQQFPDLHSELNLSSLELGDSALYFCASSLRTRINTDTQYFGPGTRLTVL.

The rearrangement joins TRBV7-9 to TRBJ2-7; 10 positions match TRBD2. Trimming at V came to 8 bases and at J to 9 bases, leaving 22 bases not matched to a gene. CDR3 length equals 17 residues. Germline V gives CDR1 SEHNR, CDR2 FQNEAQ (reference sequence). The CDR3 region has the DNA TGTGCCAGCCCCTTAGCGGGGGGTATCCTATCCGCAATCCCGCAGTACTTC. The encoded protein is CASPLAGGILSAIPQYF.

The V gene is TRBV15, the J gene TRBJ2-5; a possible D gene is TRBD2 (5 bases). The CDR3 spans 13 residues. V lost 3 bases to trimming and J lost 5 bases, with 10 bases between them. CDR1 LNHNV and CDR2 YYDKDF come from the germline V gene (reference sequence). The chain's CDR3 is CATSSEGRETQYF. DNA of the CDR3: TGTGCCACCAGCAGCGAGGGCCGGGAGACCCAGTACTTC. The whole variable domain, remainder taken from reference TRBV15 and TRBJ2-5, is DAMVIQNPRYQVTQFGKPVTLSCSQTLNHNVMYWYQQKSSQAPKLLFHYYDKDFNNEADTPDNFQSRRPNTSFCFLDIRSPGLGDTAMYLCATSSEGRETQYFGPGTRLLVL.

CDR3 nucleotides: TGTGCCAGCAGCTTTGTTGCCAGGTTAAGCTCCTACGAGCAGTACTTC. Amino acids: CASSFVARLSSYEQYF. The V and J genes are TRBV12-1 and TRBJ2-7; the D segment call TRBD1 is taken from the table without a DNA check. TRBV12-1 is reported as a pseudogene. The CDR3 runs to 16 residues.

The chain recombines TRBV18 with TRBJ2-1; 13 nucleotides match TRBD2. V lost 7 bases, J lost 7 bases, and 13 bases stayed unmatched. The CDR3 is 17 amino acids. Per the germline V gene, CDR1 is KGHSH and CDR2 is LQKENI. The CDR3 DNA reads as TGTGCCAGCTACACCAAATGGACTAGCGGGAGCCCAAATGAGCAGTTCTTC. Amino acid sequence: CASYTKWTSGSPNEQFF.

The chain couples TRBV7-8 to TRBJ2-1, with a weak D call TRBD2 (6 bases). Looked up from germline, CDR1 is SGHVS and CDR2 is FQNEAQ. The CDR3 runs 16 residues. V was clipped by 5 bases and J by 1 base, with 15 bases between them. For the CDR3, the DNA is TGTGCCAGCAGCCCACTCAGGCGGGGATCCTACAATGAGCAGTTCTTC. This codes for CASSPLRRGSYNEQFF.

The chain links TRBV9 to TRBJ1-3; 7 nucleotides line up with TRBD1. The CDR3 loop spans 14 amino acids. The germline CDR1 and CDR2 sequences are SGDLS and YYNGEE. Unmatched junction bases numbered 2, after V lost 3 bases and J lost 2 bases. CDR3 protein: CASSADRAGNTIYF. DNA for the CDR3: TGTGCCAGCAGCGCCGACAGGGCTGGAAACACCATATATTTT.

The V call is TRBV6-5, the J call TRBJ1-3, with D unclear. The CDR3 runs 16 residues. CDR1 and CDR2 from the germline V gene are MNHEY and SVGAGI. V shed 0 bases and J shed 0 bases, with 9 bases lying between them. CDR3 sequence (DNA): TGTGCCAGCAGTTACTCCCGTTTCAGCTCTGGAAACACCATATATTTT. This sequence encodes CASSYSRFSSGNTIYF.

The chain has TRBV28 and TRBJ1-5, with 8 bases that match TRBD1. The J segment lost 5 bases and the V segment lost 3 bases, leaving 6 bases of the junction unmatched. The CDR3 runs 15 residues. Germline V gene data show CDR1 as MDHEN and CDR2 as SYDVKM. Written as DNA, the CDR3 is TGTGCCAGCAGTTTCCCCCCGACAGGGGATCAGCCCCAGCATTTT. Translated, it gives CASSFPPTGDQPQHF. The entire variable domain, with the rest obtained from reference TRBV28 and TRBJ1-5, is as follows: DVKVTQSSRYLVKRTGEKVFLECVQDMDHENMFWYRQDPGLGLRLIYFSYDVKMKEKGDIPEGYSVSREKKERFSLILESASTNQTSMYLCASSFPPTGDQPQHFGDGTRLSIL.

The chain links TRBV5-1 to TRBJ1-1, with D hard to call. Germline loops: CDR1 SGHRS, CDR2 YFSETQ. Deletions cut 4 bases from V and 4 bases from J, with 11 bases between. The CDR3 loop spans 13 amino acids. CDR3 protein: CASSPRVPTEAFF. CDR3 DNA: TGCGCCAGCAGCCCACGGGTTCCCACTGAAGCTTTCTTT. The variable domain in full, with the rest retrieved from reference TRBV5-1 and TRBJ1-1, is KAGVTQTPRYLIKTRGQQVTLSCSPISGHRSVSWYQQTPGQGLQFLFEYFSETQRNKGNFPGRFSGRQFSNSRSEMNVSTLELGDSALYLCASSPRVPTEAFFGQGTRLTVV.